These T cell receptor beta chains were read from a single sample in a study of T cells in Graves' hyperthyroidism and ophthalmopathy. TCRdb reprocessed the multiplex PCR reads with MiXCR, giving one entry per CDR3 protein. In the table there are almost 600,000 distinct CDR3 sequences, about 14% of which are singletons. The sample was blood. Receptors originate from a woman in her twenties or thirties with Graves' hyperthyroidism that later progressed to Graves' ophthalmopathy. Both conserved end residues are part of each CDR3. D genes are given only for firm matches. Rows give clone size only sometimes, using once, few, many, or a class for an expanded clone.

clone size | J gene | V gene | D gene | CDR3 DNA | CDR3 protein
. | TRBJ2-1 | TRBV20-1 | TRBD2 | TGCAGTGCCGGACTAGCGCTTTACAATGAGCAGTTCTTC | CSAGLALYNEQFF
many | TRBJ2-5 | TRBV11-3 | . | TGTGCCAGCAGCTTAGGTGGATTGTCCGAGACCCAGTACTTC | CASSLGGLSETQYF
many | TRBJ2-4 | TRBV7-9 | . | TGTGCCAGCAGCTTAGCGGGAGTAAACATTCAGTACTTC | CASSLAGVNIQYF
many | TRBJ2-1 | TRBV19 | TRBD2 | TGTGCCAGTAGTATGCAGGGATGGGGACTAGCTCACAATGAGCAGTTCTTC | CASSMQGWGLAHNEQFF
many | TRBJ2-7 | TRBV10-3 | . | TGTGCCATCAGTGGCATATCCTCCTACGAGCAGTACTTC | CAISGISSYEQYF
. | TRBJ1-2 | TRBV20-1 | . | TGCAGTGCTAGGGGGCCAGGGGTCGGCTACACCTTC | CSARGPGVGYTF
few | TRBJ2-3 | TRBV20-1 | . | TGCAGTGCTAAAAGGGGCCGTCTTGGGCGCACAGATACGCAGTATTTT | CSAKRGRLGRTDTQYF
few | TRBJ1-4 | TRBV20-1 | . | TGCAGTGCTAGAGGAGCTGGGGAAAAACTGTTTTTT | CSARGAGEKLFF
many | TRBJ1-1 | TRBV4-1 | . | TGCGCCAGCAGCCAGAACTACAGGGAGAGGACTGAAGCTTTCTTT | CASSQNYRERTEAFF
many | TRBJ2-5 | TRBV7-8 | TRBD2 | TGTGCCAGCAGCGACGGGACTAGCGGGATCGAGACCCAGTACTTC | CASSDGTSGIETQYF
many | TRBJ2-1 | TRBV6-1 | TRBD2 | TGTGCCAGCAGTTCCCGGACTAGCGGGAGGGCCGTATATTCCCACAATGAGCAGTTCTTC | CASSSRTSGRAVYSHNEQFF
many | TRBJ2-7 | TRBV2 | . | TGTGCCAGCAGTGAAGCGCCCGGGACGGGACCCTACGAGCAGTACTTC | CASSEAPGTGPYEQYF
many | TRBJ1-4 | TRBV11-1 | . | TGTGCCAGCAGCTTGAGTAAGGCTAATGAAAAACTGTTTTTT | CASSLSKANEKLFF
many | TRBJ2-7 | TRBV14 | . | TGTGCCAGCAGCCGAAGGGCTTCAACTTCCTACGAGCAGTACTTC | CASSRRASTSYEQYF
few | TRBJ2-1 | TRBV7-9 | TRBD2 | TGTGCCAGCAGGAGGGGCGGGAGTAGGGATGAGCAGTTCTTC | CASRRGGSRDEQFF
. | TRBJ2-2 | TRBV7-9 | TRBD2 | TGTGCCAGCAGCTTAGGACTAGCGGCGAGAGGCACCGGGGAGCTGTTTTTT | CASSLGLAARGTGELFF
many | TRBJ1-1 | TRBV6-1 | . | TGTGCCAGCGGATCAAGGACGGCGAACACTGAAGCTTTCTTT | CASGSRTANTEAFF
many | TRBJ1-1 | TRBV12-5 | . | TGTGCTAGTGGTTTTACCCCCGGGCAGCTATACACTGAAGCTTTCTTT | CASGFTPGQLYTEAFF
many | TRBJ1-2 | TRBV14 | TRBD1 | TGTGCCAGCAGCCACGTCACCGGGACAGGGTTTGGCTACACCTTC | CASSHVTGTGFGYTF
once | TRBJ2-1 | TRBV3-1 | . | TGTGCCAGCAGCCAAGTTGCGACCACCCGGAATCTAGCCGCCTTAGACAATGAGCAGTTCTTC | CASSQVATTRNLAALDNEQFF
few | TRBJ1-5 | TRBV6-7 | . | TGTACCAGCCCGACGGGATATGTGCCCCAGCATTTT | CTSPTGYVPQHF
many | TRBJ1-6 | TRBV5-1 | TRBD1 | TGCGCCAGCAGCCTATGGACAGGGTCTAATTCACCCCTCCACTTT | CASSLWTGSNSPLHF
few | TRBJ2-3 | TRBV4-3 | TRBD2 | TGCGCCAGCAGCTATCGAATAGCGGGAGGGCCGAGCACAGATACGCAGTATTTT | CASSYRIAGGPSTDTQYF
many | TRBJ2-5 | TRBV7-9 | TRBD2 | TGTGCCAGCAGCTTAGTACTAGCGGGACAAGAGACCCAGTACTTC | CASSLVLAGQETQYF
many | TRBJ2-5 | TRBV7-3 | . | TGTGCCAGCAGCTTGGGCCCGGGGGCGGGAGCTGGCGAGACCCAGTACTTC | CASSLGPGAGAGETQYF
many | TRBJ2-7 | TRBV7-9 | TRBD1 | TGTGCCAGCAGCCCCTCAGGGGGCGGGCAGTACTTC | CASSPSGGGQYF
. | TRBJ2-1 | TRBV7-2 | . | TGTGCCAGCAGCTCCCCGGAAGGCAGGAGAAATGAGCAGTTCTTC | CASSSPEGRRNEQFF
. | TRBJ2-4 | TRBV6-6 | . | TGTGCCAGCAGTTACTCTGGGGCAGAGGTGTCAGCCAAAAACATTCAGTACTTC | CASSYSGAEVSAKNIQYF
few | TRBJ2-3 | TRBV4-1 | . | TGCGCCAGCAGCCTAGAGGGTGGGTCCTCACAGACAGATACGCAGTATTTT | CASSLEGGSSQTDTQYF
few | TRBJ2-2 | TRBV2 | . | TGTGCCAGCAGCTTAGTGGGTCCGTCCCCCGGGGAGCTGTTTTTT | CASSLVGPSPGELFF
many | TRBJ2-5 | TRBV6-5 | . | TGTGCCAGCAGTTACACCCGGCCAGATCAAGAGACCCAGTACTTC | CASSYTRPDQETQYF
many | TRBJ2-5 | TRBV24-1 | . | TGTGCCACCAGTGATCCGTCGGAGGGGGTGGGAGAGACCCAGTACTTC | CATSDPSEGVGETQYF
. | TRBJ2-7 | TRBV29-1 | . | TGCAGCGTTGAAGTCCCTGCGCGGACCCACGAGCAGTACTTC | CSVEVPARTHEQYF
few | TRBJ2-2 | TRBV5-1 | . | TGCGCCAGCAGCTTGACAAGGGGGGGAGCCGGGGAGCTGTTTTTT | CASSLTRGGAGELFF
many | TRBJ1-1 | TRBV27 | . | TGTGCCAGCACCCCCCAGTGGCATTTGAACACTGAAGCTTTCTTT | CASTPQWHLNTEAFF
many | TRBJ1-2 | TRBV5-8 | TRBD1 | TGTGCCAGCACCGGACAGGCCTCCTATGGCTACACCTTC | CASTGQASYGYTF
. | TRBJ1-4 | TRBV4-3 | TRBD1 | TGCGCCAGCAGCCCAGGGGGAGCGACAGGGTCCGAAAAACTGTTTTTT | CASSPGGATGSEKLFF
many | TRBJ1-2 | TRBV6-1 | TRBD1 | TGTGCCAGCAGAGAACCGGGACAGGCCTATGGCTACACCTTC | CASREPGQAYGYTF
many | TRBJ2-2 | TRBV24-1 | . | TGTGCCACCAGTGCGGTTGAGACGAACACCGGGGAGCTGTTTTTT | CATSAVETNTGELFF
many | TRBJ1-1 | TRBV29-1 | TRBD1 | TGCAGCGTTGATCAGCCAGGGGGCCTGAACACTGAAGCTTTCTTT | CSVDQPGGLNTEAFF
many | TRBJ2-1 | TRBV6-1 | . | TGTGCCAGCAGTGACTTTGAACGCAATGAGCAGTTCTTC | CASSDFERNEQFF